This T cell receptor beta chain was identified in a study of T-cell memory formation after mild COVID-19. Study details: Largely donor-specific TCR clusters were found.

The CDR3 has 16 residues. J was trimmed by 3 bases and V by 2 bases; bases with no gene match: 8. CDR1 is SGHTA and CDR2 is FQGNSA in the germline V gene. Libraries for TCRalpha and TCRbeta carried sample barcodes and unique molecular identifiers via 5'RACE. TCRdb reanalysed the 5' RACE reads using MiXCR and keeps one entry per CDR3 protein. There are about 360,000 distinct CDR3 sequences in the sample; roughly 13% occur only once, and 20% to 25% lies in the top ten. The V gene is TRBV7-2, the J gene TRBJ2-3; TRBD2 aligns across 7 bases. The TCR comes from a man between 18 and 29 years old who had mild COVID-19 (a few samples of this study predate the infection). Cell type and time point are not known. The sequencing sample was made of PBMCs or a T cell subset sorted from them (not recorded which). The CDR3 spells CASSLSLGAGTDTQYF. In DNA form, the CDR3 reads TGTGCCAGCAGCTTATCTCTCGGAGCGGGGACAGATACGCAGTATTTT.